This TCR beta chain was recorded in a study of STAT5B mutations in CD4+ large granular lymphocyte leukemia. General study results and limits: Main leukemic clonotypes were patient-specific, but roughly 26% appeared at low frequency elsewhere.

As for this clone: The antigen remains undetermined.

Sequenced by immunoSEQ multiplex PCR; TCRdb stores in-frame clones only, minus some. The top ten clones hold less than 1.3% of a sample with 28,000 or so clones, 65% to 85% of them seen once. The origin of this receptor is a human donor in good health. The material sequenced was CD4+ T cells from blood buffy coats.

In DNA form, the CDR3 reads TGTGCCAGCACCCCGGCAAGCGGGGGGGCGGGAATTCAGTACTTC. It yields the protein CASTPASGGAGIQYF. The J gene is TRBJ2-4, the V gene TRBV6-5, with 10 bases matching TRBD2. This CDR3 has 15 amino acids. Germline lookup yields CDR1 MNHEY and CDR2 SVGAGI. V was clipped by 7 bases and J by 10 bases; unmatched bases: 13.